What follows are 27 T cell receptor beta chains derived from one specimen sequenced in a study of cytomegalovirus exposure and HLA in healthy donors. Assay: immunoSEQ multiplex PCR; the TCRdb copy retains only in-frame clones and omits some. The sample has fewer than 200,000 clones; roughly nine tenths are singletons. The material sequenced was PBMCs. Source of these receptors: a man aged 25 to 40 in good health and CMV-seropositive.

The V and J genes are TRBV7-6 and TRBJ2-5; 7 bases align to TRBD1. V dropped 4 bases and J dropped 5; count of bases not matched to a gene: 13. CDR3 length: 16 amino acids. Germline values: CDR1 SGHVS, CDR2 FNYEAQ. The DNA of the CDR3 is TGTGCCAGCAGCTCAGAGGTGGCAGGGGGTTGGGAGACCCAGTACTTC. Its translation: CASSSEVAGGWETQYF.

The chain recombines TRBV6-1 with TRBJ2-1; TRBD2 matches at 7 bases. J lost 8 bases, V lost 11 bases, and 12 bases had no gene match. This CDR3 is built from 13 residues. Germline V CDR1 and CDR2: MNHNS, SASEGT. This chain's CDR3 is CAEGLAGGHEQFF. The CDR3 coding sequence is TGTGCCGAGGGGTTAGCGGGCGGGCATGAGCAGTTCTTC.

Turning to this clone: The sample contains more than one DNA sequence encoding this CDR3. The chain uses TRBV9 and TRBJ2-2; D gene unclear. Germline V gene lookup returns CDR1 SGDLS and CDR2 YYNGEE. Trimming cost V 0 bases and J 1 base, with 7 bases left between them. CDR3 size: 15 residues. DNA of the CDR3: TGTGCCAGCAGCGTAGGCTGGGGGAACACCGGGGAGCTGTTTTTT. Its translation is CASSVGWGNTGELFF.

The chain uses TRBV19 and TRBJ2-7; maybe TRBD1 (6 bases). The germline V gene encodes CDR1 LNHDA and CDR2 SQIVND (reference sequence). The CDR3 extends over 12 amino acids. Trimming shortened V by 7 bases and J by 1 base, and 8 bases separated the two germline ends. The CDR3 here is CASMGASYEQYF. CDR3 DNA: TGTGCCAGTATGGGGGCGTCCTACGAGCAGTACTTC.

The chain links TRBV9 to TRBJ1-2; 9 nucleotides match TRBD1. V trimming: 4 bases; J trimming: 3 bases; junction bases outside the gene matches: 7. Germline V lookup: CDR1 SGDLS, CDR2 YYNGEE. The CDR3 loop spans 15 amino acids. The CDR3 reads CASSRTGGADYGYTF. Written as DNA, the CDR3 is TGTGCCAGCAGCCGCACAGGGGGCGCGGACTATGGCTACACCTTC.

This clone was seen a handful of times. CDR3: CASSLPGGGRKTQYF. The CDR3, as DNA: TGTGCCAGCTCACTACCAGGGGGCGGGAGAAAGACCCAGTACTTC. The chain has TRBV18 and TRBJ2-5, with TRBD1 as a possible D gene (8 bases). CDR3 size: 15 residues. CDR1 is KGHSH, CDR2 LQKENI, per germline. With 4 bases removed from V and 6 bases from J, the gap between germline ends came to 18 bases.

In DNA form, the CDR3 reads TGTGCCAGCACTCCACTGGGTAGGAATCAGCCCCAGCATTTT. It encodes CASTPLGRNQPQHF. The chain couples TRBV6-1 to TRBJ1-5; D is undetermined. Germline V gene lookup returns CDR1 MNHNS and CDR2 SASEGT. Trimming left V 7 bases short and J 4 bases short, with 14 bases between. This CDR3 contains 14 residues.

The chain couples TRBV6-5 to TRBJ2-7, with 8 bases identical to TRBD2. This CDR3 has 15 amino acids. The germline gives CDR1 MNHEY, CDR2 SVGAGI. Germline trimming cut 2 bases from V and 0 bases from J; bases unmatched to any gene: 3. The CDR3 here is CASSYERGSSYEQYF. CDR3 DNA sequence: TGTGCCAGCAGTTACGAGCGGGGGAGCTCCTACGAGCAGTACTTC.

The rearrangement joins TRBV4-1 to TRBJ2-4, with D possibly matching TRBD2 (6 bases). CDR1 is MGHRA, CDR2 YSYEKL, per germline. CDR3 length: 17 amino acids. V lost 1 base and J 1 base, leaving 14 bases between the germline ends. The CDR3 protein is CASSQAPAEGAKNIQYF. The CDR3 bases are TGCGCCAGCAGCCAAGCTCCAGCGGAGGGGGCCAAAAACATTCAGTACTTC.

This clone came up once. CDR3 in DNA: TGTGCCACCTTAGTTAGCAATCAGCCCCAGCATTTT. This encodes CATLVSNQPQHF. The chain uses TRBV28 and TRBJ1-5; no firm D call. This CDR3 spans 12 amino acids. The ends were cut back, 10 bases at V and 0 bases at J, with 7 bases in the middle. CDR1 MDHEN and CDR2 SYDVKM come from the germline V gene.

The chain uses TRBV11-2 and TRBJ2-2; D unresolved. The germline V and J ends were trimmed by 3 bases and 3 bases, with 5 bases remaining between them. This CDR3 comprises 13 residues. In germline, CDR1 is SGHAT, CDR2 FQNNGV. This CDR3 reads CASSLYYTGELFF. As DNA, the CDR3 is TGTGCCAGCAGCTTGTACTACACCGGGGAGCTGTTTTTT.

The V and J genes are TRBV6-1 and TRBJ1-5; 7 bases line up with TRBD1. This CDR3 contains 14 residues. V dropped 3 bases and J dropped 5; count of bases not matched to a gene: 4. CDR1 and CDR2 (germline): MNHNS, SASEGT. CDR3 in amino acids: CASSEGDRYQPQHF. DNA of the CDR3: TGTGCCAGCAGTGAGGGGGACAGATATCAGCCCCAGCATTTT.

The rearrangement joins TRBV5-1 to TRBJ1-2, with TRBD1 identical over 7 bases. The CDR3 spans 15 residues. Germline CDR1 is SGHRS and CDR2 is YFSETQ. The junction had 14 bases not matched to a gene; V was cut back by 4 bases and J by 8 bases. The CDR3 is CASSAAVGTATGYTF. The CDR3 DNA sequence: TGCGCCAGCAGCGCCGCCGTCGGGACAGCGACCGGCTACACCTTC.

The chain combines TRBV5-6 with TRBJ2-1; 13 bases map to TRBD2. Looked up from germline, CDR1 is SGHDT and CDR2 is YYEEEE. The CDR3 consists of 16 residues. V was pared by 3 bases and J by 4 bases, with 4 bases of the junction left unmatched. The CDR3 region is CASSSLTSGGYNEQFF. CDR3 nucleotide sequence: TGTGCCAGCAGCTCCCTGACTAGCGGGGGGTACAATGAGCAGTTCTTC.

This chain connects TRBV28 to TRBJ2-7; D unresolved. The CDR3 runs 13 residues. Germline loops: CDR1 MDHEN, CDR2 SYDVKM. Deletions cut 5 bases from V and 7 bases from J, with 15 bases between. CDR3 loop: CASSPPSVVEQYF. The CDR3, as DNA: TGTGCCAGCAGTCCCCCATCGGTTGTGGAGCAGTACTTC.

The rearrangement links TRBV6-1 to TRBJ1-2; TRBD1 might be the D (5 bases). This CDR3 has 14 residues. From germline, CDR1 is MNHNS and CDR2 SASEGT. Trimming removed 3 bases at V and 5 bases at J, with 13 bases between. CDR3 amino acids: CASSELGLGYGYTF. The CDR3 DNA sequence: TGTGCCAGCAGTGAGCTGGGGCTGGGGTATGGCTACACCTTC.

The chain combines TRBV4-3 with TRBJ1-2; TRBD1 matches at 9 bases. CDR3 length: 14 residues. Germline V CDR1 and CDR2: LGHNA, YSLEER. V lost 0 bases to trimming and J lost 7 bases; unmatched junction nucleotides: 3. The CDR3 DNA reads TGCGCCAGCAGCCAAGATGGGACAGGGAGTGGCTACACCTTC. Protein: CASSQDGTGSGYTF.

CDR3 sequence: CASSLGPGGEQFF. The CDR3 region has the DNA TGCGCCAGCAGCTTGGGACCCGGAGGTGAGCAGTTCTTC. The chain recombines TRBV5-1 with TRBJ2-1, with a possible D match to TRBD2 (5 bases). Germline values: CDR1 SGHRS, CDR2 YFSETQ. The CDR3 covers 13 residues. Trimming cost V 0 bases and J 9 bases, with 10 bases left between them.

J is TRBJ1-1 and V is TRBV9; 7 nucleotides agree with TRBD1. V shed 2 bases and J 0 bases; nucleotides not matched to a gene: 1. The CDR3 runs to 14 residues. Germline V gene lookup returns CDR1 SGDLS and CDR2 YYNGEE. As DNA, the CDR3 is TGTGCCAGCAGCGTGGGACAGATGAACACTGAAGCTTTCTTT. Translation: CASSVGQMNTEAFF.

Details on this clone: One junction end disagrees with the germline gene, perhaps due to a read error. The genes are TRBV6-1 and TRBJ2-7; a weak D match, TRBD1 (8 bases). CDR1 is MNHNS, CDR2 SASEGT, per germline. The CDR3 extends over 17 amino acids. The CDR3 protein is CASGEDRATRGGYEQYF. CDR3 nucleotide sequence: TGTGCCAGCGGTGAGGACAGGGCCACGAGGGGGGGTTACGAGCAGTACTTC.

The rearrangement joins TRBV6-4 to TRBJ2-2, with 10 positions matching TRBD2. Germline-derived CDR1 and CDR2 are MRHNA and SNTAGT. This CDR3 spans 15 amino acids. J lost 3 bases, V lost 5 bases, and 3 bases had no gene match. The CDR3 spells CASSPGTSDTGELFF. CDR3 bases: TGTGCCAGCAGTCCCGGGACTAGCGACACCGGGGAGCTGTTTTTT.

This chain joins TRBV6-5 and TRBJ2-1, with D possibly being TRBD2 (5 bases). This CDR3 has 11 residues. Per germline, CDR1 MNHEY and CDR2 SVGAGI. Trimming left V 4 bases short and J 8 bases short, with 6 bases between. This chain's CDR3 is CASSSRDEQFF. DNA of the CDR3: TGTGCCAGCAGTTCGCGGGATGAGCAGTTCTTC.

The chain joins TRBV5-6 to TRBJ1-2; D is ambiguous. Trimming removed 0 bases at V and 4 bases at J, with 13 bases between. Germline CDR1 reads SGHDT; CDR2 reads YYEEEE. The CDR3 is 15 amino acids. CDR3 nucleotides: TGTGCCAGCAGCTTGGTGGTTCCCCCCATCTATGGCTACACCTTC. Its protein is CASSLVVPPIYGYTF.

This chain joins TRBV29-1 and TRBJ1-5; D is perhaps TRBD1 (5 bases). This CDR3 spans 13 amino acids. Trimming removed 7 bases at V and 4 bases at J, with 14 bases between. Germline-derived CDR1 and CDR2 are SQVTM and ANQGSEA. CDR3 region: CSAGAGWNQPQHF. DNA for the CDR3: TGCAGCGCTGGGGCAGGGTGGAATCAGCCCCAGCATTTT.

V usage is TRBV4-3 and J usage is TRBJ2-5; D unresolved. The V gene's germline CDR1 is LGHNA and CDR2 YSLEER. The V and J ends lost 4 bases and 5 bases respectively, with 20 bases between them. The CDR3 consists of 16 residues. The CDR3 region is CASSPSDMVVKETQYF. In DNA, the CDR3 is TGCGCCAGCAGCCCAAGTGATATGGTTGTGAAGGAGACCCAGTACTTC.

The chain is built from TRBV4-1 and TRBJ2-2; D is perhaps TRBD2 (6 bases). CDR3 length: 16 residues. Germline V gene lookup returns CDR1 MGHRA and CDR2 YSYEKL. Trimming took off 1 base at V and 5 bases at J, with 14 bases between the two ends. CDR3 protein: CASSQALGGGTGELFF. The DNA of the CDR3 is TGCGCCAGCAGCCAAGCCCTGGGGGGAGGAACCGGGGAGCTGTTTTTT.

The chain has TRBV9 and TRBJ1-2, with D possibly TRBD1 on 5 matching bases. Trimming shortened V by 0 bases and J by 11 bases, and 14 bases separated the two germline ends. This CDR3 comprises 13 residues. CDR1 is SGDLS, CDR2 YYNGEE, per germline. DNA of the CDR3: TGTGCCAGCAGCGTAGCTCCCAGGGAGGGATACACCTTC. As protein: CASSVAPREGYTF.